This is a list of T cell receptor beta chains from one sample in a study of shared clonotypes between healthy human individuals. Only in-frame clones appear in the TCRdb table, and some are missing; sequencing was by immunoSEQ multiplex PCR. The repertoire holds 2 million to 2.5 million clones, with around 96% as singletons. The specimen was naive CD8+ T cells sorted from blood. The receptor set was obtained from a man between 18 and 35 years old in good health. The CDR3 runs from the conserved cysteine through the conserved F or W. A D gene is named only where the DNA matches it firmly. The size field is filled for only some rows; it gives once, few, many or a size class.

>-|TRBV28|TRBJ2-7|-
TGTGCCAGCAGTTTAGTGACAGGCCTCTCCTACGAGCAGTACTTC
CASSLVTGLSYEQYF
>-|TRBV4-1|TRBJ1-2|once
TGCGCCAGCAGCCTGAACACTAACTATGGCTACACCTTC
CASSLNTNYGYTF
>-|TRBV7-2|TRBJ1-1|-
TGTGCCAGCAGCTTGTCGAGTCCTGGGTACACTGAAGCTTTCTTT
CASSLSSPGYTEAFF
>-|TRBV4-3|TRBJ2-3|-
TGCGCCAGCAGCCGATCTAGAAGATTACAGGGTCGAGTTAGCACAGATACGCAGTATTTT
CASSRSRRLQGRVSTDTQYF
>TRBD1|TRBV5-4|TRBJ1-1|-
TGTGCCAGCAGCTCGGGGATGGGGACAGGCCACACTGAAGCTTTCTTT
CASSSGMGTGHTEAFF
>-|TRBV7-9|TRBJ2-1|-
TGTGCCAGCAGCTTAGGTCCCACGGGACCATACAATGAGCAGTTCTTC
CASSLGPTGPYNEQFF
>TRBD2|TRBV13|TRBJ2-7|-
TGTGCCAGCAGCTCGGGACTAGCGGGACTACTACAGGGCGAGCAGTACTTC
CASSSGLAGLLQGEQYF
>-|TRBV15|TRBJ1-4|-
TGTGCCACCAGCAGCGACCACAATGGCGAAAAACTGTTTTTT
CATSSDHNGEKLFF
>-|TRBV6-6|TRBJ1-1|once
TGTGCCACCGGAGGGGGGGCTTTCTTT
CATGGGAFF
>-|TRBV11-2|TRBJ2-7|-
TGTGCCAGCAGCTTTCGTCAGGCTGGGTACGAGCAGTACTTC
CASSFRQAGYEQYF
>-|TRBV6-5|TRBJ2-1|-
TGTGCCAGCAGTTACGGCGGGAATGAGCAGTTCTTC
CASSYGGNEQFF
>TRBD1|TRBV9|TRBJ1-1|-
TGTGCCAGCAGCACTCTCGGGACAGGGGCAACTGAAGCTTTCTTT
CASSTLGTGATEAFF
>-|TRBV18|TRBJ2-7|-
TGTGCCAGCTCCTCCGACGGGTCTTACGAGCAGTACTTC
CASSSDGSYEQYF
>-|TRBV7-8|TRBJ2-3|once
TGTGCCAGCAGGGAAAGAGCAATGGGGACAGATACGCAGTATTTT
CASRERAMGTDTQYF
>-|TRBV7-9|TRBJ1-4|-
TGTGCCAGCAGCCAGGGTGTAGGACCGCCAGGGGAAAAACTGTTTTTT
CASSQGVGPPGEKLFF
>-|TRBV13|TRBJ2-7|-
TGTGCCAGCAGCTTATCTGGGGAGCAGTACTTC
CASSLSGEQYF
>-|TRBV28|TRBJ1-5|-
TGTGCCAGCACCGAACAGGAGTCAACTCTTCAGCCCCAGCATTTT
CASTEQESTLQPQHF
>-|TRBV28|TRBJ1-2|-
TGTGCCAGCACGGAACTCCAAAACTATGGCTACACCTTC
CASTELQNYGYTF
>-|TRBV27|TRBJ2-1|-
TGTGCCAGCAGTTTTGGGACTGGCAATGAGCAGTTCTTC
CASSFGTGNEQFF
>-|TRBV13|TRBJ2-4|-
TGTGCCAGCAGCTTATACAGCAAAAACATTCAGTACTTC
CASSLYSKNIQYF
>-|TRBV7-9|TRBJ2-3|-
TGTGCCAGCAGCTCGGACAGCACAGATACGCAGTATTTT
CASSSDSTDTQYF
>-|TRBV4-3|TRBJ2-7|-
TGCGCCAGCAGCCAAGACTGGGGGCTGGGGTCCTACGAGCAGTACTTC
CASSQDWGLGSYEQYF
>-|TRBV27|TRBJ2-1|-
TGTGCCAGCAGTTTGGATACGGACAGCTACAATGAGCAGTTCTTC
CASSLDTDSYNEQFF
>-|TRBV4-3|TRBJ2-7|-
TGCGCCAGCAGCCAAGATCAAGCTAGTACCTACGAGCAGTACTTC
CASSQDQASTYEQYF
>-|TRBV15|TRBJ1-2|-
TGTGCCACCAGCAGAGTTTTAGCCCCACTGGATGGCTACACCTTC
CATSRVLAPLDGYTF
>TRBD1|TRBV7-9|TRBJ1-1|-
TGTGCCAGCAGGAGGGGACAGCCGAACACTGAAGCTTTCTTT
CASRRGQPNTEAFF
>-|TRBV5-6|TRBJ2-5|few
TGTGCCAGCAGCTTGGGGGGGATCCAAGAGACCCAGTACTTC
CASSLGGIQETQYF
>TRBD2|TRBV2|TRBJ2-7|-
TGTGCCAGCAGCGCCGGGCTAGCGGGGGGTTCCTACGAGCAGTACTTC
CASSAGLAGGSYEQYF
>-|TRBV4-3|TRBJ1-3|-
TGCGCCAGCAGCCAAGAGCCTGGGAACTCTGGAAACACCATATATTTT
CASSQEPGNSGNTIYF
>-|TRBV4-1|TRBJ2-7|once
TGCGCCAGCAGCCAAATTACAGTTTTCCCGGGGGGCCTCTACGAGCAGTACTTC
CASSQITVFPGGLYEQYF
>TRBD1|TRBV7-9|TRBJ1-1|once
TGTGCCAGCAGCTTTGGGACAGGGGGCACTGAAGCTTTCTTT
CASSFGTGGTEAFF
>-|TRBV5-1|TRBJ2-7|-
TGCGCCAGCAGCTTCGACGGCCCCTACGAGCAGTACTTC
CASSFDGPYEQYF
>-|TRBV4-2|TRBJ2-1|-
TGTGCCAGCAGCCAAGATCCTGGGGGGCTCTATTCCAATGAGCAGTTCTTC
CASSQDPGGLYSNEQFF
>-|TRBV6-1|TRBJ2-7|few
TGTGCCAGCAGTAGGGGGAGCTCCTACGAGCAGTACTTC
CASSRGSSYEQYF
>-|TRBV6-1|TRBJ2-1|-
TGTGCCAGCAGTGAAGTTTGGGGATATGAGCAGTTCTTC
CASSEVWGYEQFF
>TRBD1|TRBV4-3|TRBJ2-7|-
TGCGCCAGCAGCCAAGAGCCAAGGACAGGGAATTCCTACGAGCAGTACTTC
CASSQEPRTGNSYEQYF
>TRBD1|TRBV9|TRBJ1-2|-
TGTGCCAGCAGCCCCTGGGACAGGGGGCTGGATGGCTACACCTTC
CASSPWDRGLDGYTF
>TRBD2|TRBV7-2|TRBJ2-3|-
TGTGCCAGCAGCTTTGGCTTCGCGGGAGGGGATACGCAGTATTTT
CASSFGFAGGDTQYF
>-|TRBV7-2|TRBJ2-2|-
TGTGCCAGCAGCGGACAAGGGACCGGGGAGCTGTTTTTT
CASSGQGTGELFF
>-|TRBV6-5|TRBJ1-1|-
TGTGCCAGCCTTGTAGGGGGAGGTTATGAAGCTTTCTTT
CASLVGGGYEAFF
>-|TRBV12-2|TRBJ2-5|-
TGTGCAAGTCGCTCAGACGACAGAGACCAAGAGACCCAGTACTTC
CASRSDDRDQETQYF
>TRBD1|TRBV29-1|TRBJ2-2|-
TGCAGCGTAGGGACAGAGAACACCGGGGAGCTGTTTTTT
CSVGTENTGELFF
>-|TRBV10-3|TRBJ1-5|-
TGTGCCACCGGTCCTCCAAGTTCTAGCAATCAGCCCCAGCATTTT
CATGPPSSSNQPQHF
>TRBD1|TRBV7-9|TRBJ2-5|-
TGTGCCAGCAGCATATTCCGGGACAGGGGGCCAGAGACCCAGTACTTC
CASSIFRDRGPETQYF
>-|TRBV6-5|TRBJ2-3|-
TGTGCCAGCAGTTACCTGGGGGGAGATACGCAGTATTTT
CASSYLGGDTQYF
>TRBD1|TRBV5-1|TRBJ1-2|-
TGCGCCAGCAGCGGGAGGGGGACAGAATTATTTAACTATGGCTACACCTTC
CASSGRGTELFNYGYTF
>-|TRBV7-9|TRBJ2-7|-
TGTGCCAGCAGCTTAGCGGGGACCGATCTATCCCGCGAGCAGTACTTC
CASSLAGTDLSREQYF
>TRBD2|TRBV4-3|TRBJ2-1|-
TGCGCCAGCAGCCCCCTACTAGCGGGAGGGTATGAGCAGTTCTTC
CASSPLLAGGYEQFF
>-|TRBV27|TRBJ1-1|-
TGTGCCAGCAGTTTATCTCTCTCAGGGACTGAAGCTTTCTTT
CASSLSLSGTEAFF
>TRBD1|TRBV27|TRBJ1-3|-
TGTGCCAGCAGCCCTGACAGGGGGCTTGGAAACACCATATATTTT
CASSPDRGLGNTIYF
>TRBD2|TRBV10-2|TRBJ2-7|-
TGCGCCAGCAGTGACTGGACTAGTACTTACGAGCAGTACTTC
CASSDWTSTYEQYF
>TRBD1|TRBV27|TRBJ1-3|-
TGTGCCAGCGGGGACAGGGGAGCTGGAAACACCATATATTTT
CASGDRGAGNTIYF
>-|TRBV10-3|TRBJ2-1|-
TGTGCCATCAGTCCGGCAGGGGAAAAGGATGAGCAGTTCTTC
CAISPAGEKDEQFF
>-|TRBV28|TRBJ1-3|-
TGTGCCAGCAGAGGATCGGAAATGACAGGTAGCTCTGGAAACACCATATATTTT
CASRGSEMTGSSGNTIYF
>TRBD2|TRBV6-5|TRBJ2-7|-
TGTGCCAGCAGCGCCGGACTAGGAGGCTCCTACGAGCAGTACTTC
CASSAGLGGSYEQYF